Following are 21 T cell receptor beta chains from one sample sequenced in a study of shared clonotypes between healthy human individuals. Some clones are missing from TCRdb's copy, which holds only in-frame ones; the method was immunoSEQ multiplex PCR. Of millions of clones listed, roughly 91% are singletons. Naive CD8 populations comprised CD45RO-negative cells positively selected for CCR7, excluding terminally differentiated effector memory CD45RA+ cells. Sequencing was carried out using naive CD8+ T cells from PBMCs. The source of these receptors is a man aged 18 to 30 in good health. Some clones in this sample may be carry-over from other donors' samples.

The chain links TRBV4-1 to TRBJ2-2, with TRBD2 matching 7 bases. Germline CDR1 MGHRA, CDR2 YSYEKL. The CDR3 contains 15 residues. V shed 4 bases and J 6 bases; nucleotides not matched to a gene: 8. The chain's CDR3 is CASSPSGNYPGELFF. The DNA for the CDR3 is TGCGCCAGCAGCCCGAGCGGGAACTACCCCGGGGAGCTGTTTTTT.

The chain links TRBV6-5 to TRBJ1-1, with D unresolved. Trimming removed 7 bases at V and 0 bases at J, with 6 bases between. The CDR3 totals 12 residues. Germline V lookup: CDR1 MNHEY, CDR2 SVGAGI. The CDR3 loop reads CASNAVNTEAFF. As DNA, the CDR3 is TGTGCCAGCAACGCAGTGAACACTGAAGCTTTCTTT.

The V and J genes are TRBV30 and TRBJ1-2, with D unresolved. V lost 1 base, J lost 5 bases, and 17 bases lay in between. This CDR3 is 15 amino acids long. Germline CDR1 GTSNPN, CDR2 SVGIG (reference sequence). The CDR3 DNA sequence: TGTGCCTGGAGTGCAGGCGACGGCTCTTTATATGGCTACACCTTC. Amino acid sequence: CAWSAGDGSLYGYTF.

CDR3 DNA sequence: TGTGCCAGTAGTATCCCAGGGAAACAGCCCCAGCATTTT. Residues: CASSIPGKQPQHF. V is TRBV19 and J is TRBJ1-5, with a tentative D call TRBD1 (5 bases). Germline CDR1 and CDR2: LNHDA and SQIVND (reference sequence). V gave up 3 bases and J gave up 7 bases, with 10 bases separating them. CDR3 size: 13 residues.

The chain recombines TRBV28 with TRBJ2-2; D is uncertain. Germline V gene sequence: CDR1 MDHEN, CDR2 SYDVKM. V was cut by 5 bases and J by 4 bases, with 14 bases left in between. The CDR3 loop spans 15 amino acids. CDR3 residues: CASSGVQDSTGELFF. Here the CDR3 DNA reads TGTGCCAGCAGTGGGGTTCAGGATTCCACCGGGGAGCTGTTTTTT.

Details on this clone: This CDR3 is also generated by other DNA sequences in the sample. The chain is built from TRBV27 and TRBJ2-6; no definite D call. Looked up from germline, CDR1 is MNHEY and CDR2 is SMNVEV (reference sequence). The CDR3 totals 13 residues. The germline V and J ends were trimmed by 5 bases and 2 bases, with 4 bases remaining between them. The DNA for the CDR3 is TGTGCCAGCAGTCCTACTGGGGCCAACGTCCTGACTTTC. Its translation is CASSPTGANVLTF.

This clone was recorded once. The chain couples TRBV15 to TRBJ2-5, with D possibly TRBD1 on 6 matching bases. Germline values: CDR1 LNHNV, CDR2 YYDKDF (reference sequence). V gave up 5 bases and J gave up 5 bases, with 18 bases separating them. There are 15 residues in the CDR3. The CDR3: CATSDRDTNKETQYF. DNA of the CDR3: TGTGCCACCAGCGACCGGGACACGAACAAGGAGACCCAGTACTTC.

CDR3 sequence reads: CASSRWRASSYNEQFF. The CDR3 DNA is TGTGCCAGCAGCCGTTGGCGTGCCAGCTCCTACAATGAGCAGTTCTTC. V usage is TRBV11-2 and J usage is TRBJ2-1; D call uncertain. This CDR3 region has 16 residues. V was shortened by 5 bases and J by 0 bases, with 14 bases between the two germline ends. Per the germline V gene, CDR1 is SGHAT and CDR2 is FQNNGV. Drawing the rest from reference TRBV11-2 and TRBJ2-1, the complete variable domain is EAGVAQSPRYKIIEKRQSVAFWCNPISGHATLYWYQQILGQGPKLLIQFQNNGVVDDSQLPKDRFSAERLKGVDSTLKIQPAKLEDSAVYLCASSRWRASSYNEQFFGPGTRLTVL.

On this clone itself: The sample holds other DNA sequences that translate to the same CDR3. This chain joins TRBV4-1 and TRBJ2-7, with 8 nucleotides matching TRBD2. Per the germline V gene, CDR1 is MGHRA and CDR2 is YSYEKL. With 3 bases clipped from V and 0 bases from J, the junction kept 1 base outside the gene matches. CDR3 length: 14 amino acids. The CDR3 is CASSQGLGSYEQYF. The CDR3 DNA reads TGCGCCAGCAGCCAGGGACTAGGCTCCTACGAGCAGTACTTC.

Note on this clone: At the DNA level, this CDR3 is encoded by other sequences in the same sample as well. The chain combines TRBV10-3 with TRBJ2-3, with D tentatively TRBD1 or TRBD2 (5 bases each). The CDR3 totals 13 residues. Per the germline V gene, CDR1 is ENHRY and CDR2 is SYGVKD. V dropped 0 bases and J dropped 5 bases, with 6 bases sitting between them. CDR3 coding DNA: TGTGCCATCAGTGAGTCGAGGGGAGATACGCAGTATTTT. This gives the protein CAISESRGDTQYF.

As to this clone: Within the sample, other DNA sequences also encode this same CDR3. The CDR3 DNA reads as TGTGCCAGCAGCTTGGCAGGGTCCTACGAGCAGTACTTC. It codes for CASSLAGSYEQYF. This sequence joins TRBV5-6 and TRBJ2-7, with a possible D match to TRBD1 (5 bases). Deletions cut 0 bases from V and 1 base from J, with 5 bases between. Germline V gene lookup returns CDR1 SGHDT and CDR2 YYEEEE. This CDR3 has 13 residues.

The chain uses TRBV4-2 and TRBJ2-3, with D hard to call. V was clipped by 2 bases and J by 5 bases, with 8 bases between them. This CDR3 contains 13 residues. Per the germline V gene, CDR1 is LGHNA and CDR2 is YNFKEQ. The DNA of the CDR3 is TGTGCCAGCAGCCAATGGACCGGAGATACGCAGTATTTT. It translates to CASSQWTGDTQYF.

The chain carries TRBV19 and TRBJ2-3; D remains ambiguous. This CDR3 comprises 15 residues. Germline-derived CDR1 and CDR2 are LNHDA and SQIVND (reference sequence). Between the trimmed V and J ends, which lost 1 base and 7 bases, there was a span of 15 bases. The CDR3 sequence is CASSIGGGLANTQYF. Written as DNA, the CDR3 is TGTGCCAGTAGTATAGGCGGTGGTTTGGCAAATACGCAGTATTTT.

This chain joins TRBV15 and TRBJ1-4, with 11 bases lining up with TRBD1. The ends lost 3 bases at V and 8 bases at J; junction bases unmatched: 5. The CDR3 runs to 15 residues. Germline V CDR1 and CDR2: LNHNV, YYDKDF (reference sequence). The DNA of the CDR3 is TGTGCCACCAGCAGCCGCCGGGACAGGGGGGAAAAACTGTTTTTT. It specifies CATSSRRDRGEKLFF.

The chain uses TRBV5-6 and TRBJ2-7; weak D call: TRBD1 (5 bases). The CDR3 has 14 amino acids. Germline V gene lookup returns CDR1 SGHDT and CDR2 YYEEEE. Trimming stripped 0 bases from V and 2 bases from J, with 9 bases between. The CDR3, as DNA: TGTGCCAGCAGCTTGGGGGGCTCCACCTACGAGCAGTACTTC. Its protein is CASSLGGSTYEQYF.

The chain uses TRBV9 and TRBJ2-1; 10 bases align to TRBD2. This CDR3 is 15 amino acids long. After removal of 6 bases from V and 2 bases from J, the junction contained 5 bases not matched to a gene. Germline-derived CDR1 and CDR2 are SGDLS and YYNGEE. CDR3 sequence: CASKPTSGPYNEQFF. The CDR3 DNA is TGTGCCAGCAAACCGACTAGCGGGCCCTACAATGAGCAGTTCTTC.

CDR3 in amino acids: CASSATGPRNEQYF. The CDR3, as DNA: TGTGCCAGCAGCGCCACAGGGCCCCGGAACGAGCAGTACTTC. V and J are TRBV7-2 and TRBJ2-7; tentatively, D is TRBD1 (6 bases). Germline V gene data show CDR1 as SGHTA and CDR2 as FQGNSA. Trimming took off 5 bases at V and 5 bases at J, with 16 bases between the two ends. The CDR3 is 14 residues long.

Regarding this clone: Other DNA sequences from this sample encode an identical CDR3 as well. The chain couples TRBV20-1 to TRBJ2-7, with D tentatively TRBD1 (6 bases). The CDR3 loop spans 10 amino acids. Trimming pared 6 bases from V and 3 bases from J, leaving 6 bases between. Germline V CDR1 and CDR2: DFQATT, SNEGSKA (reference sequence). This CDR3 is CSAGGYEQYF. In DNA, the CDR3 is TGCAGTGCAGGGGGCTACGAGCAGTACTTC.

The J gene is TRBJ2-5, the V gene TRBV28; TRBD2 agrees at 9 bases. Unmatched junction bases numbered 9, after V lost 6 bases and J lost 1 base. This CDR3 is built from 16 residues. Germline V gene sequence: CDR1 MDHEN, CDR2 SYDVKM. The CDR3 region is CASRTTSGFSQETQYF. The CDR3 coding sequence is TGTGCCAGCAGAACGACTAGCGGCTTTTCCCAAGAGACCCAGTACTTC. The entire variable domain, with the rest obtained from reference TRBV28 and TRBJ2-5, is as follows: DVKVTQSSRYLVKRTGEKVFLECVQDMDHENMFWYRQDPGLGLRLIYFSYDVKMKEKGDIPEGYSVSREKKERFSLILESASTNQTSMYLCASRTTSGFSQETQYFGPGTRLLVL.

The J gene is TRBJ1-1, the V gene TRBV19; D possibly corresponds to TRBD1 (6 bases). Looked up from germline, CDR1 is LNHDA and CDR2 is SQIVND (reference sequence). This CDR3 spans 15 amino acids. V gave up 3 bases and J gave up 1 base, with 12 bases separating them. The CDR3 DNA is TGTGCCAGTAGTATTCGCACAGGGTGGAACACTGAAGCTTTCTTT. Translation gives CASSIRTGWNTEAFF.

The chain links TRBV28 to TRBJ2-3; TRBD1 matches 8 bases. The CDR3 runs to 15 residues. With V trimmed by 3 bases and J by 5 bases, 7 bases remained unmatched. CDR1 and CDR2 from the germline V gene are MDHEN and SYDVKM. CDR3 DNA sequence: TGTGCCAGCAGTTTGCTCGGCAGGGGGCTAGATACGCAGTATTTT. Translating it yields CASSLLGRGLDTQYF.